The 23 T cell receptor beta chains below were found in one sample sequenced in a study of blood T cell repertoires in COVID-19. Clones were sequenced by immunoSEQ multiplex PCR, and TCRdb holds only the in-frame ones, with some missing. Of fewer than 250,000 clones in the sample, over 65% were seen once. Sequences were obtained from peripheral blood. These receptors were obtained from an older woman with active or convalescent COVID-19.

The chain uses TRBV6-5 and TRBJ2-7; D not certain. Germline CDR1 MNHEY, CDR2 SVGAGI. The CDR3 has 13 residues. V was shortened by 5 bases and J by 2 bases, with 10 bases between the two germline ends. CDR3 protein: CASSPAVAYEQYF. The CDR3 region has the DNA TGTGCCAGCAGTCCCGCGGTTGCCTACGAGCAGTACTTC.

The genes are TRBV5-1 and TRBJ2-1; 14 nucleotides line up with TRBD2. V was pared by 3 bases and J by 3 bases, with 2 bases of the junction left unmatched. Germline CDR1 is SGHRS and CDR2 is YFSETQ. The length of the CDR3 is 16 residues. CDR3 protein: CASSSGTSGSYNEQFF. The CDR3 bases are TGCGCCAGCAGCTCGGGGACTAGCGGGAGCTACAATGAGCAGTTCTTC.

V gene TRBV3-1 (or the pseudogene TRBV3-2) combines with J gene TRBJ2-3; D possibly corresponds to TRBD2 (5 bases). Germline CDR1 reads LGHDT; CDR2 reads YNNKEL (reference sequence). CDR3 size: 14 residues. Trimming took 1 base from V and 5 from J, leaving 10 bases between them. The CDR3, as DNA: TGTGCCAGCAGCCAAGGATGGGGAGAAGATACGCAGTATTTT. It encodes CASSQGWGEDTQYF.

V gene TRBV7-8 combines with J gene TRBJ1-1; D is possibly TRBD1 (5 bases). Germline loops: CDR1 SGHVS, CDR2 FQNEAQ. V lost 2 bases and J lost 8, with 12 bases in between. The CDR3 spans 13 residues. The CDR3 sequence is CASSLREGTEAFF. CDR3 bases: TGTGCCAGCAGCTTAAGGGAGGGGACCGAAGCTTTCTTT.

The chain employs TRBV14 and TRBJ2-1; 7 nucleotides line up with TRBD1. With V trimmed by 2 bases and J by 4 bases, 5 bases remained unmatched. The germline gives CDR1 SGHDN, CDR2 FVKESK. The CDR3 has 15 amino acids. CDR3 DNA: TGTGCCAGCAGCCAACTAGGGGGCACATACAATGAGCAGTTCTTC. Translated: CASSQLGGTYNEQFF.

The gene calls are TRBV11-2 and TRBJ1-5; 7 nucleotides align to TRBD1. The V gene's germline CDR1 is SGHAT and CDR2 FQNNGV. Trimming removed 2 bases from V and 3 bases from J; junction bases left unmatched: 4. This CDR3 has 15 amino acids. The CDR3, as DNA: TGTGCCAGCAGCTTAATAGGGGGCCCCAATCAGCCCCAGCATTTT. Translated, it gives CASSLIGGPNQPQHF.

V usage is TRBV4-1 and J usage is TRBJ2-7; TRBD2 might be the D (6 bases). Germline assignment: CDR1 MGHRA and CDR2 YSYEKL. V was clipped by 0 bases and J by 4 bases, with 19 bases between them. The CDR3 sequence is 17 residues long. CDR3 residues: CASSQDTGVGGRYEQYF. CDR3 nucleotides: TGCGCCAGCAGCCAAGATACGGGGGTGGGGGGAAGGTACGAGCAGTACTTC.

This clone has just one count. CDR3 region: CASSLVRTAENTGELFF. The CDR3 DNA reads TGCGCCAGCAGCTTGGTACGGACAGCTGAGAACACCGGGGAGCTGTTTTTT. The chain couples TRBV5-1 to TRBJ2-2, with TRBD1 as a possible D gene (6 bases). CDR1 is SGHRS and CDR2 is YFSETQ in the germline V gene. V lost 0 bases to trimming and J lost 1 base, with 13 bases between them. The CDR3 has 17 residues. Based on the CDR3 plus reference TRBV5-1 and TRBJ2-2, the full variable domain is KAGVTQTPRYLIKTRGQQVTLSCSPISGHRSVSWYQQTPGQGLQFLFEYFSETQRNKGNFPGRFSGRQFSNSRSEMNVSTLELGDSALYLCASSLVRTAENTGELFFGEGSRLTVL.

The V and J genes are TRBV19 and TRBJ1-4; TRBD1 matches at 9 bases. CDR1 and CDR2 (germline): LNHDA, SQIVND (reference sequence). This CDR3 comprises 14 residues. V dropped 3 bases and J dropped 8; count of bases not matched to a gene: 4. The CDR3, as DNA: TGTGCCAGTAGTATCCGGACAGGGGACGAAAAACTGTTTTTT. Amino acid sequence: CASSIRTGDEKLFF. The variable domain in full, completed from reference TRBV19 and TRBJ1-4, reads DGGITQSPKYLFRKEGQNVTLSCEQNLNHDAMYWYRQDPGQGLRLIYYSQIVNDFQKGDIAEGYSVSREKKESFPLTVTSAQKNPTAFYLCASSIRTGDEKLFFGSGTQLSVL.

DNA of the CDR3: TGTGCCAGCAGCTTAGTACAGGGGGCTCTCAATGAGCAGTTCTTC. Amino acids: CASSLVQGALNEQFF. V is TRBV7-2 and J is TRBJ2-1; TRBD1 aligns across 9 bases. Germline CDR1 and CDR2: SGHTA and FQGNSA. The length of the CDR3 is 15 residues. V gave up 1 base and J gave up 6 bases; unmatched junction bases: 4. The full variable domain, in which reference TRBV7-2 and TRBJ2-1 provide the parts outside the CDR3, is GAGVSQSPSNKVTEKGKDVELRCDPISGHTALYWYRQSLGQGLEFLIYFQGNSAPDKSGLPSDRFSAERTGGSVSTLTIQRTQQEDSAVYLCASSLVQGALNEQFFGPGTRLTVL.

V and J are TRBV6-5 and TRBJ2-5; D is possibly TRBD1 (6 bases). Trimming stripped 0 bases from V and 5 bases from J, with 13 bases between. Germline loops: CDR1 MNHEY, CDR2 SVGAGI. CDR3 length equals 15 residues. As DNA, the CDR3 is TGTGCCAGCAGTTACTCGCAGGGGCCGGGGGAGACCCAGTACTTC. Its protein product is CASSYSQGPGETQYF.

The gene calls are TRBV11-2 and TRBJ2-7; 9 bases align to TRBD1. Germline V gene lookup returns CDR1 SGHAT and CDR2 FQNNGV. Unmatched junction bases numbered 8, after V lost 1 base and J lost 1 base. The CDR3 extends over 17 amino acids. CDR3 bases: TGTGCCAGCAGCTTAGGAATTTGGGGGACAGGGTCCTACGAGCAGTACTTC. It yields the protein CASSLGIWGTGSYEQYF.

This chain connects TRBV18 to TRBJ2-2, with unresolved D. CDR3 size: 16 residues. Per germline, CDR1 KGHSH and CDR2 LQKENI. Trimming pared 6 bases from V and 2 bases from J, leaving 16 bases between. DNA for the CDR3: TGTGCCAGCTCCCGAACAGAGTCCGCTAACACCGGGGAGCTGTTTTTT. As protein: CASSRTESANTGELFF.

The rearrangement joins TRBV28 to TRBJ2-1; 7 bases align to TRBD1. CDR1 is MDHEN and CDR2 is SYDVKM in the germline V gene. The length of the CDR3 is 15 residues. V lost 5 bases to trimming and J lost 7 bases; unmatched junction nucleotides: 11. The CDR3 is CASSPRTGRANEQFF. The CDR3 DNA reads TGTGCCAGCAGTCCACGGACAGGTCGGGCTAATGAGCAGTTCTTC.

The gene calls are TRBV7-6 and TRBJ2-5; 11 positions agree with TRBD2. V gave up 5 bases and J gave up 5 bases; unmatched junction bases: 13. Germline CDR1 is SGHVS and CDR2 is FNYEAQ. The CDR3 is 17 amino acids. For the CDR3, the DNA is TGTGCCAGCAGCCCAACCGGGACTAGCGGAGCCCGGGAGACCCAGTACTTC. The encoded protein is CASSPTGTSGARETQYF.

The J gene is TRBJ2-1, the V gene TRBV4-2; TRBD2 matches 12 bases. The CDR3 covers 15 residues. Germline loops: CDR1 LGHNA, CDR2 YNFKEQ. V lost 4 bases to trimming and J lost 9 bases; unmatched junction nucleotides: 7. CDR3 region: CASSRMTSGSFEQFF. DNA for the CDR3: TGTGCCAGCAGCCGCATGACTAGCGGGAGTTTTGAGCAGTTCTTC.

This chain uses TRBV2 with TRBJ1-2, with TRBD1 matching 7 bases. The CDR3 is made up of 12 amino acids. The germline gives CDR1 SNHLY, CDR2 FYNNEI. J gave up 12 bases and V 5 bases, and 9 bases lay outside the gene matches. The DNA of the CDR3 is TGTGCCAGCAGTTACTCCGGGACAGTTAACACCTTC. This translates into CASSYSGTVNTF.

This clone was seen once. J is TRBJ2-5 and V is TRBV7-6, with TRBD1 matching over 7 bases. Germline CDR1 is SGHVS and CDR2 is FNYEAQ. V gave up 5 bases and J gave up 5 bases; unmatched junction bases: 11. The CDR3 has 15 residues. As DNA, the CDR3 is TGTGCCAGCAGCCTCGACAGGGACCCGTCGGAGACCCAGTACTTC. This translates into CASSLDRDPSETQYF.

This rearrangement joins TRBV7-8 to TRBJ1-1; D perhaps matches TRBD1 (5 bases). CDR3 length: 13 residues. The V end was cut by 1 base, the J end by 8 bases, with 11 bases between. Per the germline V gene, CDR1 is SGHVS and CDR2 is FQNEAQ. The DNA of the CDR3 is TGTGCCAGCAGCTTAGATCCGCGGGGCGAAGCTTTCTTT. It yields the protein CASSLDPRGEAFF.

This CDR3 reads CASSSSGTASTDTQYF. CDR3 DNA sequence: TGTGCCAGTAGTTCCTCCGGGACAGCTAGCACAGATACGCAGTATTTT. The chain is built from TRBV19 and TRBJ2-3, with TRBD1 matching 7 bases. V lost 5 bases to trimming and J lost 0 bases; unmatched junction nucleotides: 8. The germline gives CDR1 LNHDA, CDR2 SQIVND (reference sequence). The CDR3 spans 16 residues.

This clone was seen a few times. V is TRBV30 and J is TRBJ2-1; possibly TRBD1 for D (6 bases). From germline, CDR1 is GTSNPN and CDR2 SVGIG (reference sequence). V dropped 8 bases and J dropped 8 bases, with 19 bases sitting between them. The CDR3 is made up of 13 amino acids. The CDR3 DNA reads TGTGCCCGGGACATCCGGCAGGGCCATGAGCAGTTCTTC. It specifies CARDIRQGHEQFF. The variable domain in full, with the rest retrieved from reference TRBV30 and TRBJ2-1, is SQTIHQWPATLVQPVGSPLSLECTVEGTSNPNLYWYRQAAGRGLQLLFYSVGIGQISSEVPQNLSASRPQDRQFILSSKKLLLSDSGFYLCARDIRQGHEQFFGPGTRLTVL.

V gene TRBV6-5 combines with J gene TRBJ1-1; D gene unclear. The CDR3 runs to 12 residues. The germline V gene encodes CDR1 MNHEY and CDR2 SVGAGI. Trimming cost V 7 bases and J 2 bases, with 8 bases left between them. CDR3 coding DNA: TGTGCCAGCAACGGTTATAACACTGAAGCTTTCTTT. Its protein is CASNGYNTEAFF.

V is TRBV6-1 and J is TRBJ2-5; TRBD2 agrees at 11 bases. V trimming: 2 bases; J trimming: 2 bases; junction bases outside the gene matches: 4. The germline V gene encodes CDR1 MNHNS and CDR2 SASEGT. CDR3 length: 16 residues. The CDR3 here is CASSEMGLAVQETQYF. In nucleotides, the CDR3 is TGTGCCAGCAGTGAAATGGGACTAGCGGTTCAAGAGACCCAGTACTTC.